This entry describes one T cell receptor beta chain. Both 60 Vbeta primers and 13 Jbeta primers went into the PCR. Repertoires were generated with immunoSEQ multiplex PCR, while TCRdb's copy carries only in-frame clones and drops some. This table holds some 120,000 clones, 78% found once. These data come from a study of cytomegalovirus exposure and HLA in healthy donors. V dropped 8 bases and J dropped 0 bases, with 13 bases sitting between them. The CDR3 is made up of 14 amino acids. CDR1 and CDR2 from the germline V gene are MDHEN and SYDVKM. The material sequenced was PBMCs. V and J are TRBV28 and TRBJ1-1; no definite D call. The sequence was obtained from a man younger than 40 in good health and CMV-seropositive. CDR3 coding DNA: TGTGCCAGCCGGGAACATAGGGTGAACACTGAAGCTTTCTTT. The encoded protein is CASREHRVNTEAFF.